Below are 19 T cell receptor beta chains sequenced from a single sample in a study of blood T cell repertoires in COVID-19. Produced via immunoSEQ multiplex PCR; TCRdb's table is partial and in-frame only. The sample comprises about 47,000 clones, roughly 89% of which are singletons, and approximately 15% rests with the top ten. The sequenced sample was peripheral blood. The receptors shown here come from a man aged 55 to 70 with active COVID-19.

The J gene is TRBJ2-7, the V gene TRBV3-1 (or the pseudogene TRBV3-2); 9 bases match TRBD2. Germline V CDR1 and CDR2: LGHDT, YNNKEL (reference sequence). With 4 bases clipped from V and 1 base from J, the junction kept 14 bases outside the gene matches. The CDR3 is made up of 18 amino acids. The CDR3 is CASSPRWPAGGTSYEQYF. CDR3 DNA sequence: TGTGCCAGCAGCCCCCGGTGGCCAGCGGGGGGCACTTCCTACGAGCAGTACTTC.

In this sample, this clone turned up a few times. The V call is TRBV4-1, the J call TRBJ2-1; 12 nucleotides agree with TRBD2. CDR3 length equals 14 residues. In germline, CDR1 is MGHRA, CDR2 YSYEKL. V shed 7 bases and J 4 bases; nucleotides not matched to a gene: 2. The CDR3 sequence: CASTLAGGYNEQFF. CDR3 sequence (DNA): TGCGCCAGCACCCTAGCGGGGGGGTACAATGAGCAGTTCTTC.

V usage is TRBV29-1 and J usage is TRBJ2-2; D might be TRBD1 (5 bases). V was clipped by 2 bases and J by 4 bases, with 11 bases between them. This CDR3 contains 14 residues. In germline, CDR1 is SQVTM, CDR2 ANQGSEA. CDR3 in amino acids: CSVEPQGSTGELFF. CDR3 coding DNA: TGCAGCGTTGAACCCCAGGGATCCACCGGGGAGCTGTTTTTT.

The chain links TRBV4-2 to TRBJ2-7, with TRBD2 matching over 8 bases. Trimming took 5 bases from V and 6 from J; bases not matched to a gene: 12. Germline V lookup: CDR1 LGHNA, CDR2 YNFKEQ. The CDR3 runs 15 residues. This CDR3 is CASSGNPGGPTEQYF. The CDR3 nucleotides read TGTGCCAGCAGCGGGAACCCGGGGGGGCCAACCGAGCAGTACTTC.

V is TRBV19 and J is TRBJ1-2, with unresolved D. The length of the CDR3 is 13 residues. The V gene's germline CDR1 is LNHDA and CDR2 SQIVND (reference sequence). The V end lost 5 bases, the J end lost 8 bases, and 15 bases lay between the germline ends. DNA for the CDR3: TGTGCCAGTAGTTTCTCCACGGAACAGGGCTACACCTTC. Translation gives CASSFSTEQGYTF.

Of note for this clone: The same CDR3 arises from other DNA sequences in this sample as well. V is TRBV3-1 (or the pseudogene TRBV3-2) and J is TRBJ2-5, with 7 bases that match TRBD2. Trimming removed 3 bases from V and 5 bases from J; junction bases left unmatched: 6. The CDR3 spans 14 residues. Germline loops: CDR1 LGHDT, CDR2 YNNKEL (reference sequence). The CDR3 loop is CASSQSAGVETQYF. CDR3 in DNA: TGTGCCAGCAGCCAGTCCGCGGGGGTGGAGACCCAGTACTTC.

The chain is built from TRBV28 and TRBJ2-1; 7 bases fit TRBD2. The V and J ends lost 2 bases and 3 bases, in that order; junction bases with no gene match: 7. Looked up from germline, CDR1 is MDHEN and CDR2 is SYDVKM. The length of the CDR3 is 16 residues. The CDR3, as DNA: TGTGCCAGCAGTTTAATGAGCGGGGCGATCTACAATGAGCAGTTCTTC. This encodes CASSLMSGAIYNEQFF. The entire variable domain, with the rest obtained from reference TRBV28 and TRBJ2-1, is as follows: DVKVTQSSRYLVKRTGEKVFLECVQDMDHENMFWYRQDPGLGLRLIYFSYDVKMKEKGDIPEGYSVSREKKERFSLILESASTNQTSMYLCASSLMSGAIYNEQFFGPGTRLTVL.

The chain couples TRBV4-3 to TRBJ1-4; 7 bases agree with TRBD1. This CDR3 is built from 15 residues. J gave up 4 bases and V 0 bases, and 2 bases lay outside the gene matches. The germline gives CDR1 LGHNA, CDR2 YSLEER. Here the CDR3 DNA reads TGCGCCAGCAGCCAAGAAGGACAGGATAATGAAAAACTGTTTTTT. Translating gives CASSQEGQDNEKLFF.

This chain links TRBV7-2 with TRBJ2-3; 8 nucleotides agree with TRBD1. This CDR3 has 16 amino acids. Germline CDR1 reads SGHTA; CDR2 reads FQGNSA. V lost 5 bases, J lost 0 bases, and 7 bases stayed unmatched. The CDR3 is CASSLDGQGSTDTQYF. The CDR3 nucleotides are TGTGCCAGCAGCCTGGATGGACAGGGAAGCACAGATACGCAGTATTTT.

V and J are TRBV7-2 and TRBJ2-2; tentative D call: TRBD2 (6 bases). In germline, CDR1 is SGHTA, CDR2 FQGNSA. Trimming removed 5 bases at V and 2 bases at J, with 12 bases between. The CDR3 runs 15 residues. DNA of the CDR3: TGTGCCAGCAGCCGTAGCGGCCGAAACACCGGGGAGCTGTTTTTT. Protein sequence: CASSRSGRNTGELFF.

V usage is TRBV6-2 or TRBV6-3 and J usage is TRBJ2-1, with D maybe TRBD2 (6 bases). Trimming shortened V by 4 bases and J by 5 bases, and 18 bases separated the two germline ends. This CDR3 is 16 amino acids long. Germline loops: CDR1 MNHEY, CDR2 SVGEGT. CDR3 region: CASSSPGSKYNNEQFF. As DNA, the CDR3 is TGTGCCAGCAGTTCCCCCGGGAGTAAATATAACAATGAGCAGTTCTTC.

This chain links TRBV5-1 with TRBJ2-5; 8 positions agree with TRBD1. Germline V CDR1 and CDR2: SGHRS, YFSETQ. The CDR3 is 15 amino acids. With V trimmed by 4 bases and J by 5 bases, 10 bases remained unmatched. The CDR3: CASSPTGTGMETQYF. The CDR3 region has the DNA TGCGCCAGCAGCCCGACCGGGACAGGAATGGAGACCCAGTACTTC.

The V call is TRBV6-5, the J call TRBJ2-3; TRBD2 matches 8 bases. V shed 6 bases, J shed 2 bases, and the junction held 7 bases outside the gene matches. Germline-derived CDR1 and CDR2 are MNHEY and SVGAGI. This CDR3 is built from 15 residues. DNA for the CDR3: TGTGCCAGCAGCTATAGCGGGGCGGTCACAGATACGCAGTATTTT. The encoded protein is CASSYSGAVTDTQYF.

V gene TRBV7-2 combines with J gene TRBJ1-5, with 7 bases lining up with TRBD1. The CDR3 length is 14 residues. From germline, CDR1 is SGHTA and CDR2 FQGNSA. J gave up 1 base and V 6 bases, and 3 bases lay outside the gene matches. CDR3: CASSPGGSNQPQHF. DNA for the CDR3: TGTGCCAGCAGTCCAGGGGGGAGCAATCAGCCCCAGCATTTT.

The rearrangement uses TRBV19 and TRBJ2-7; a weak D match, TRBD1 (5 bases). From germline, CDR1 is LNHDA and CDR2 SQIVND (reference sequence). The V end lost 3 bases, the J end lost 2 bases, and 11 bases lay between the germline ends. CDR3 length: 14 residues. CDR3 sequence reads: CASSIKTAAYEQYF. CDR3 DNA sequence: TGTGCCAGTAGTATTAAGACAGCCGCCTACGAGCAGTACTTC.

V and J are TRBV27 and TRBJ2-6; 8 bases line up with TRBD1. With 2 bases clipped from V and 0 bases from J, the junction kept 6 bases outside the gene matches. Germline V gene lookup returns CDR1 MNHEY and CDR2 SMNVEV (reference sequence). The CDR3 is made up of 18 amino acids. The CDR3 coding sequence is TGTGCCAGCAGTTTAATCTGGGACAGGAGCTCTGGGGCCAACGTCCTGACTTTC. This translates into CASSLIWDRSSGANVLTF.

As DNA, the CDR3 is TGTGCCAGCAGTACTAGGGAAGAGACCCAGTACTTC. Amino acids: CASSTREETQYF. The chain recombines TRBV5-4 with TRBJ2-5; tentatively, D is TRBD2 (5 bases). The CDR3 has 12 amino acids. Germline V gene lookup returns CDR1 SGHNT and CDR2 YYREEE (reference sequence). The V end was cut by 5 bases, the J end by 3 bases, with 8 bases between.

The chain carries TRBV7-9 and TRBJ2-1; D is possibly TRBD1 (6 bases). Trimming took 1 base from V and 8 from J, leaving 15 bases between them. The CDR3 spans 15 residues. Germline V gene sequence: CDR1 SEHNR, CDR2 FQNEAQ (reference sequence). The CDR3 sequence is CASSLVGGKGDEQFF. CDR3 DNA: TGTGCCAGCAGCTTAGTAGGGGGTAAAGGCGATGAGCAGTTCTTC.

V is TRBV5-1 and J is TRBJ1-6; a weak D match, TRBD1 (5 bases). The germline CDR1 and CDR2 sequences are SGHRS and YFSETQ. This CDR3 region has 16 residues. V gave up 1 base and J gave up 0 bases, with 8 bases separating them. CDR3 in amino acids: CASSLTGSSYNSPLHF. CDR3 in DNA: TGCGCCAGCAGCTTGACAGGAAGCTCCTATAATTCACCCCTCCACTTT.